This passage covers 17 T cell receptor beta chains from one sample sequenced in a study of technical replicates of blood from several donors. The repertoire was sequenced with immunoSEQ multiplex PCR; TCRdb's copy has only in-frame clones and lacks some. The data show 68,000 or so clones, with roughly 90% seen just once and roughly 5% held by the top ten. Sequencing input: PBMCs. The receptor source for this set is a human donor in good health. Some clones in this sample may be carry-over from other donors' samples.

The chain is built from TRBV6-1 and TRBJ2-1, with 7 bases identical to TRBD2. There are 15 residues in the CDR3. J was trimmed by 2 bases and V by 2 bases; bases with no gene match: 3. Germline V gene lookup returns CDR1 MNHNS and CDR2 SASEGT. For the CDR3, the DNA is TGTGCCAGCAGTGAAATAGCGGGTACCTACAATGAGCAGTTCTTC. It translates to CASSEIAGTYNEQFF.

The V call is TRBV6-4, the J call TRBJ2-5, with TRBD2 identical over 9 bases. Germline V gene data show CDR1 as MRHNA and CDR2 as SNTAGT. Germline trimming cut 4 bases from V and 3 bases from J; bases unmatched to any gene: 18. The CDR3 runs 19 residues. The chain's CDR3 is CASSGLTCLAGRMEETQYF. DNA for the CDR3: TGTGCCAGCAGTGGCCTCACTTGCCTAGCGGGGAGGATGGAAGAGACCCAGTACTTC.

This sequence joins TRBV11-2 and TRBJ2-7; 10 nucleotides agree with TRBD2. This CDR3 contains 15 residues. V lost 5 bases and J lost 4; bases outside the gene matches: 8. Looked up from germline, CDR1 is SGHAT and CDR2 is FQNNGV. The chain's CDR3 is CASSQPTSGLYEQYF. The CDR3, as DNA: TGTGCCAGCAGCCAACCGACTAGCGGGTTATACGAGCAGTACTTC.

The V call is TRBV5-4, the J call TRBJ2-3; TRBD1 is a possible D gene (7 bases). CDR3 size: 15 residues. Germline V gene data show CDR1 as SGHNT and CDR2 as YYREEE (reference sequence). Deletions cut 1 base from V and 4 bases from J, with 13 bases between. CDR3 bases: TGTGCCAGCAGCTTGCAGCAGGGGGGAGCAGATACGCAGTATTTT. This gives the protein CASSLQQGGADTQYF.

The table lists this clone with a count of one. The chain employs TRBV20-1 and TRBJ1-3; 10 positions match TRBD1. Germline-derived CDR1 and CDR2 are DFQATT and SNEGSKA (reference sequence). The CDR3 contains 11 residues. V shed 5 bases, J shed 16 bases, and the junction held 8 bases outside the gene matches. This chain's CDR3 is CSASWTGGSYF. The CDR3 nucleotides read TGCAGTGCTTCCTGGACAGGGGGGTCTTATTTT.

The chain links TRBV9 to TRBJ2-7; D possibly corresponds to TRBD1 (5 bases). Germline V gene data show CDR1 as SGDLS and CDR2 as YYNGEE. V lost 2 bases to trimming and J lost 0 bases, with 12 bases between them. The CDR3 runs 15 residues. CDR3 DNA: TGTGCCAGCAGCGTGGGCCTAGGGGCCTCCTACGAGCAGTACTTC. This translates into CASSVGLGASYEQYF.

V usage is TRBV19 and J usage is TRBJ1-1; a possible D gene is TRBD1 (5 bases). The CDR3 length is 14 residues. Germline V CDR1 and CDR2: LNHDA, SQIVND (reference sequence). V gave up 3 bases and J gave up 4 bases, with 12 bases separating them. The CDR3 is CASSIRAQGTEAFF. The CDR3 DNA follows: TGTGCCAGTAGTATTAGGGCCCAGGGCACTGAAGCTTTCTTT.

This chain uses TRBV29-1 with TRBJ2-7; 8 bases fit TRBD2. Germline V gives CDR1 SQVTM, CDR2 ANQGSEA. The CDR3 runs 13 residues. With 5 bases clipped from V and 3 bases from J, the junction kept 6 bases outside the gene matches. CDR3 DNA sequence: TGCAGCGTTACCCGAAGCGGGGGCTACGAGCAGTACTTC. Protein product: CSVTRSGGYEQYF.

This chain joins TRBV6-1 and TRBJ1-2; D is ambiguous. The ends were cut back, 4 bases at V and 3 bases at J, with 9 bases in the middle. Germline V lookup: CDR1 MNHNS, CDR2 SASEGT. The CDR3 covers 13 residues. In DNA, the CDR3 is TGTGCCAGCAGTGCTCCGGGATACTATGGCTACACCTTC. Amino acids: CASSAPGYYGYTF.

This clone was observed once. V is TRBV5-6 and J is TRBJ2-7; no clear D gene. This CDR3 comprises 13 residues. V lost 7 bases and J lost 2, with 13 bases in between. Germline CDR1 reads SGHDT; CDR2 reads YYEEEE. The CDR3 is CASSRLGAYEQYF. CDR3 sequence (DNA): TGTGCCAGCTCCCGACTCGGCGCCTACGAGCAGTACTTC.

The V gene is TRBV5-1, the J gene TRBJ2-3; 15 nucleotides agree with TRBD2. J lost 2 bases, V lost 4 bases, and 5 bases had no gene match. The germline V gene encodes CDR1 SGHRS and CDR2 YFSETQ. This CDR3 has 17 residues. In DNA form, the CDR3 reads TGCGCCAGCAGCCGGGGACTAGCGGGGGGCACCACAGATACGCAGTATTTT. Translated, it gives CASSRGLAGGTTDTQYF.

The chain employs TRBV30 and TRBJ1-3; 12 nucleotides align to TRBD1. CDR3 length: 16 amino acids. CDR1 GTSNPN and CDR2 SVGIG come from the germline V gene (reference sequence). V shed 1 base and J 2 bases; nucleotides not matched to a gene: 3. The CDR3, as DNA: TGTGCCTGGAGTGAGGGACAGGGGGCTGCTGGAAACACCATATATTTT. Translated, it gives CAWSEGQGAAGNTIYF. The full variable domain, rest sourced from reference TRBV30 and TRBJ1-3, is SQTIHQWPATLVQPVGSPLSLECTVEGTSNPNLYWYRQAAGRGLQLLFYSVGIGQISSEVPQNLSASRPQDRQFILSSKKLLLSDSGFYLCAWSEGQGAAGNTIYFGEGSWLTVV.

The CDR3 coding sequence is TGTGCCAGCAGCCCGCGGGACAGGGGGCATGAAAAACTGTTTTTT. Its translation is CASSPRDRGHEKLFF. The chain employs TRBV7-8 and TRBJ1-4; 12 bases match TRBD1. Germline V gives CDR1 SGHVS, CDR2 FQNEAQ. The CDR3 runs 15 residues. V lost 5 bases to trimming and J lost 6 bases; unmatched junction nucleotides: 4.

This clone was recorded only once. This chain joins TRBV4-3 and TRBJ2-1; 9 bases fit TRBD2. The CDR3 spans 16 residues. The V and J ends lost 4 bases and 2 bases, in that order; junction bases with no gene match: 6. CDR1 is LGHNA, CDR2 YSLEER, per germline. In DNA form, the CDR3 reads TGCGCCAGCAGCCCAGGACTAGCGCCGCCCTACAATGAGCAGTTCTTC. This sequence encodes CASSPGLAPPYNEQFF.

The chain carries TRBV10-3 and TRBJ1-3, with 7 positions matching TRBD1. J lost 3 bases, V lost 6 bases, and 14 bases had no gene match. The CDR3 is 17 amino acids. The germline CDR1 and CDR2 sequences are ENHRY and SYGVKD. The DNA of the CDR3 is TGTGCCATCAGAGACCACACAGGGGACCCCCGTGGAAACACCATATATTTT. Residues: CAIRDHTGDPRGNTIYF.

DNA for the CDR3: TGTGCCAGCAGCCAAGAGGGGCCGCTCCATGAGCAGTTCTTC. It yields the protein CASSQEGPLHEQFF. V is TRBV4-2 and J is TRBJ2-1, with a possible D match to TRBD1 (5 bases). V gave up 0 bases and J gave up 8 bases, with 11 bases separating them. Germline CDR1 is LGHNA and CDR2 is YNFKEQ. CDR3 size: 14 residues.

The genes are TRBV7-9 and TRBJ2-1; D perhaps matches TRBD1 (6 bases). This CDR3 contains 12 residues. Trimming shortened V by 5 bases and J by 8 bases, and 10 bases separated the two germline ends. From germline, CDR1 is SEHNR and CDR2 FQNEAQ (reference sequence). CDR3 sequence (DNA): TGTGCCAGCAGCGCCCACAGGGATGAGCAGTTCTTC. This encodes CASSAHRDEQFF. The variable domain in full, with the rest retrieved from reference TRBV7-9 and TRBJ2-1, is DTGVSQNPRHKITKRGQNVTFRCDPISEHNRLYWYRQTLGQGPEFLTYFQNEAQLEKSRLLSDRFSAERPKGSFSTLEIQRTEQGDSAMYLCASSAHRDEQFFGPGTRLTVL.